Listed below are T cell receptor beta chains from one sample, sequenced in a study of identical twins. TCRdb re-called the 5' RACE reads with MiXCR, one entry per CDR3 protein. The data hold 550,000 to 700,000 distinct CDR3 sequences, with approximately 21% observed a single time. These records were also assigned to another study, of T cells expressing NK-cell markers.

Sequenced material: PBMCs. Receptors were obtained from a woman aged 18-29 years in good health. CDR3s include the opening cysteine and the closing phenylalanine or tryptophan. D genes are given only for firm matches. For some rows the clone size is stated as once, few or many, or as a class when expanded; others skip it.

j_gene	v_gene	abundance	len	d_gene	CDR3nt	CDR3aa
TRBJ2-7	TRBV10-2	few	16	TRBD2	TGCGCCAGCAGTGGGGGAAGCGGGAGCTCGTCCTACGAGCAGTACTTC	CASSGGSGSSSYEQYF
TRBJ2-1	TRBV20-1	few	15	TRBD2	TGCAGTGCTCCATCTCTAGCGGGGGGGAGAGGGGAGCAGTTCTTC	CSAPSLAGGRGEQFF
TRBJ2-1	TRBV6-2/TRBV6-3	-	15	TRBD2	TGTGCCAGCACAGCGACTAGCGCCCTATACAATGAGCAGTTCTTC	CASTATSALYNEQFF
TRBJ2-7	TRBV12-5	few	17	TRBD2	TGTGCTAGTGGTTTGCCGGTCGTTGGGACTAACTCCTACGAGCAGTACTTC	CASGLPVVGTNSYEQYF
TRBJ2-7	TRBV28	-	14	TRBD2	TGTGCCAGCAGTTCGCCTAGCGGGAGGAGCGAGCAGTACTTC	CASSSPSGRSEQYF
TRBJ2-7	TRBV4-2	few	13	-	TGTGCCAGCAGCCCGGGACGGACCTACGAGCAGTACTTC	CASSPGRTYEQYF
TRBJ2-2	TRBV6-2/TRBV6-3	-	15	TRBD2	TGTGCCAGCAGTTATAGCGGGGGGAACACCGGGGAGCTGTTTTTT	CASSYSGGNTGELFF
TRBJ2-3	TRBV5-1	-	14	-	TGCGCCAGCGGGAGGTCTAAGGACACAGATACGCAGTATTTT	CASGRSKDTDTQYF
TRBJ1-2	TRBV4-2	-	14	-	TGTGCCAGCAGCCAAGAGTCAATTCTCCATGGCTACACCTTC	CASSQESILHGYTF
TRBJ1-2	TRBV20-1	-	12	TRBD1	TGCAGTGCTGGAAGGACAGGGAGAGGCTACACCTTC	CSAGRTGRGYTF
TRBJ2-7	TRBV3-1	many	15	-	TGTGCCAGCAGCTCTGGGACTGAGAGCTCCTACGAGCAGTACTTC	CASSSGTESSYEQYF
TRBJ1-1	TRBV5-1	-	12	-	TGCGCCAGCAGCCTAGCTCAGGGGAGCGCTTTCTTT	CASSLAQGSAFF
TRBJ1-5	TRBV7-9	-	14	-	TGTGCCAGCAGCTCGGTAGGATTCAATCAGCCCCAGCATTTT	CASSSVGFNQPQHF
TRBJ2-1	TRBV15	-	16	TRBD2	TGTGCCACCAGCAGAGATTTTGGCGGGAGGAACAATGAGCAGTTCTTC	CATSRDFGGRNNEQFF
TRBJ2-5	TRBV20-1	-	15	TRBD2	TGCAGTGCGGGAGGACTAGCGTTCGGCCAAGAGACCCAGTACTTC	CSAGGLAFGQETQYF
TRBJ2-2	TRBV5-6	-	14	-	TGTGCCAGCAGCTTCCGCGAGCTCACCGGGGAGCTGTTTTTT	CASSFRELTGELFF
TRBJ2-7	TRBV7-2	-	16	TRBD2	TGTGCCAGCAGCTTAGCGCGGGAGACCTTCTCCTACGAGCAGTACTTC	CASSLARETFSYEQYF
TRBJ1-4	TRBV6-1	few	13	-	TGTGCCACGGGACTTCTGCATGATGAAAAACTGTTTTTT	CATGLLHDEKLFF
TRBJ2-1	TRBV4-3	few	13	-	TGCGCCAGCAGCCAACCAGGGTTGAATGAGCAGTTCTTC	CASSQPGLNEQFF
TRBJ1-1	TRBV20-1	medium-sized	13	TRBD1	TGCAGTGCTAGCGCAGGGGGCCACACTGAAGCTTTCTTT	CSASAGGHTEAFF
TRBJ1-6	TRBV12-3/TRBV12-4	many	12	-	TGTGCCAGCAAGGAAGAGGGTTCACCCCTCCACTTT	CASKEEGSPLHF
TRBJ2-3	TRBV9	-	16	TRBD2	TGTGCCAGCAGCCTCGAAGCGGGGGGGGGAACAGATACGCAGTATTTT	CASSLEAGGGTDTQYF
TRBJ2-3	TRBV7-2	-	14	-	TGTGCCAGCAGCTTGGGGGAACCCACAGATACGCAGTATTTT	CASSLGEPTDTQYF
TRBJ1-2	TRBV12-3/TRBV12-4	-	13	TRBD1	TGTGCCAGCAGCCACCGACAGGGCCATGGCTACACCTTC	CASSHRQGHGYTF
TRBJ1-2	TRBV3-1	-	14	-	TGTGCCAGCAGCCAAGATAGGGCCTACAGAAGCTACACCTTC	CASSQDRAYRSYTF
TRBJ2-5	TRBV5-1	-	13	-	TGCGCCAGCAGCTCTAGGGGGGCAGAGACCCAGTACTTC	CASSSRGAETQYF
TRBJ2-1	TRBV7-9	-	15	TRBD2	TGTGCCAGCAGCTTTCGGCGGGAGGGTATCAATGAGCAGTTCTTC	CASSFRREGINEQFF
TRBJ2-1	TRBV6-1	-	17	TRBD2	TGTGCCAGCAGTGAAGTGATTGGACTAGCGGTTGGGCATGAGCAGTTCTTC	CASSEVIGLAVGHEQFF
TRBJ1-1	TRBV6-4	-	13	-	TGTGCCAGTCAACAGGGTCTAGGCACTGAAGCTTTCTTT	CASQQGLGTEAFF
TRBJ1-6	TRBV7-2	-	15	-	TGTGCCAGCACTAGTACGGGGAGTTATAATTCACCCCTCCACTTT	CASTSTGSYNSPLHF
TRBJ2-3	TRBV15	-	17	-	TGTGCCACCAGCACCTACCCCCCCCTACTAGGAACAGATACGCAGTATTTT	CATSTYPPLLGTDTQYF